These 5 T cell receptor beta chains came from one sample sequenced in a study of T cell responses to AZD1222 COVID-19 vaccine. Sequenced by immunoSEQ multiplex PCR; TCRdb stores in-frame clones only, minus some. The sample lists some 150,000 clones, 85% to 90% occurring once. Material: peripheral blood, obtained 28 days after the second AZD1222 dose. The receptors derive from an adult who received the AZD1222 COVID-19 vaccine.

The count of this clone is one. The chain links TRBV6-5 to TRBJ2-1; possibly TRBD2 for D (6 bases). Germline V lookup: CDR1 MNHEY, CDR2 SVGAGI. The CDR3 contains 15 residues. V was trimmed by 6 bases and J by 0 bases, leaving 12 bases between them. CDR3 sequence reads: CASSKGLHSYNEQFF. The CDR3, as DNA: TGTGCCAGCAGCAAGGGACTCCACTCCTACAATGAGCAGTTCTTC.

This chain links TRBV6-1 with TRBJ2-2, with no clear D. Trimming took 3 bases from V and 0 from J, leaving 8 bases between them. Germline CDR1 reads MNHNS; CDR2 reads SASEGT. There are 15 residues in the CDR3. CDR3 nucleotides: TGTGCCAGCAGTGAGGAGCACTCGAACACCGGGGAGCTGTTTTTT. It yields the protein CASSEEHSNTGELFF.

V gene TRBV5-1 combines with J gene TRBJ1-3, with D tentatively TRBD1 (6 bases). V was clipped by 2 bases and J by 2 bases, with 17 bases between them. This CDR3 region has 17 residues. Germline CDR1 and CDR2: SGHRS and YFSETQ. The CDR3 region is CASSFGSQGTTGNTIYF. DNA of the CDR3: TGCGCCAGCAGCTTCGGTTCACAGGGAACAACTGGAAACACCATATATTTT.

This clone has just a few counts. CDR3 region: CASSEAPLTTREAMNTQYF. The CDR3 DNA sequence: TGTGCCAGCAGTGAAGCACCTTTGACGACTAGAGAAGCGATGAATACGCAGTATTTT. The rearrangement links TRBV6-1 to TRBJ2-3; the D gene is possibly TRBD2 (6 bases). The length of the CDR3 is 19 residues. Looked up from germline, CDR1 is MNHNS and CDR2 is SASEGT. The germline V and J ends were trimmed by 0 bases and 7 bases, with 26 bases remaining between them.

For the CDR3, the DNA is TGTGCCAGCAGCACCACTAGCGGTCCCTACAATGAGCAGTTCTTC. Amino acid sequence: CASSTTSGPYNEQFF. The rearrangement joins TRBV11-1 to TRBJ2-1, with 8 bases lining up with TRBD2. Germline V gene lookup returns CDR1 SGHAT and CDR2 FQDESV (reference sequence). V gave up 5 bases and J gave up 2 bases; unmatched junction bases: 5. This CDR3 spans 15 amino acids.